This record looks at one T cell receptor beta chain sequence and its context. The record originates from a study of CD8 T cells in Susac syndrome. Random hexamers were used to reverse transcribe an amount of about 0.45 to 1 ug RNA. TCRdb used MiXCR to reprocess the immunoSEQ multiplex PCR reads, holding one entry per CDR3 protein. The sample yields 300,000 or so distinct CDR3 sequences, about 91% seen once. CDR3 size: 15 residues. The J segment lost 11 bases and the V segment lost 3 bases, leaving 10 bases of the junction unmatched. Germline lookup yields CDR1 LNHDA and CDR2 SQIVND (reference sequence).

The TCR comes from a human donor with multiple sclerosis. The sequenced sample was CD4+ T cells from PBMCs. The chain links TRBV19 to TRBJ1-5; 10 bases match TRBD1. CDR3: CASSMVGQGSEAQHF. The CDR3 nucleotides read TGTGCCAGTAGTATGGTGGGACAGGGGTCCGAGGCCCAGCATTTT.